Here is one T cell receptor beta chain with its context. Other DNA sequences within the sample encode an identical CDR3. The record originates from a study of blood T cell repertoires in COVID-19. Study in general: Samples representing acute and convalescent COVID-19 were sourced from the United States, Italy and Spain.

Ages ranged from roughly 18 to 95 years, with residence in 20 to 30 US areas. CDR3 size: 13 residues. Looked up from germline, CDR1 is SGDLS and CDR2 is YYNGEE. The V end was cut by 3 bases, the J end by 4 bases, with 10 bases between. Measured with immunoSEQ multiplex PCR; TCRdb has only the in-frame clones, and not every one. The sample has roughly 320,000 clones; 90% to 95% are singletons. Sequencing was performed on PBMCs or T cells enriched from blood (not recorded which). This TCR was sampled from a young woman who had been exposed to COVID-19. The chain joins TRBV9 to TRBJ2-5; TRBD1 is a possible D gene (6 bases). DNA for the CDR3: TGTGCCAGCAGCGCACAGGGACGAGAGACCCAGTACTTC. It codes for CASSAQGRETQYF.